There are a few counts of the clone carrying this TCR beta chain. Primed by a sample-barcoded 5' primer and a J-beta primer mix, a second PCR proceeded for about 6 to 11 cycles. TCRdb independently ran MiXCR on the 5' RACE reads; one entry per CDR3 protein. Of roughly 1.5 million distinct CDR3 sequences listed, approximately 42% were seen once; the top ten hold about 4%. This sample stems from a study of blood T cells in healthy people across ages. The CDR3 runs to 14 residues. Germline CDR1 and CDR2: DFQATT and SNEGSKA (reference sequence). V was pared by 1 base and J by 3 bases, with 13 bases between.

This TCR was sampled from a woman between 18 and 29 years old in good health. The specimen was blood. This rearrangement joins TRBV20-1 to TRBJ2-7; TRBD2 is a possible D gene (5 bases). This chain's CDR3 is CSARGPTGGYEQYF. CDR3 coding DNA: TGCAGTGCTAGAGGTCCAACTGGAGGCTACGAGCAGTACTTC.